This T cell receptor (beta chain) was sequenced during a study of neurological immune-mediated disorders. Germline V gene sequence: CDR1 LNHDA, CDR2 SQIVND (reference sequence). CDR3 length equals 14 residues. The V end lost 5 bases, the J end lost 0 bases, and 8 bases lay between the germline ends. A single record per CDR3 protein comes from TCRdb applying MiXCR to the 5' RACE reads. The data hold under 130,000 distinct CDR3 sequences, with roughly 10% observed a single time. Time point reported: longitudinal time-point 3. The chain is built from TRBV19 and TRBJ2-1, with no clear D. Sequencing input: PBMCs. This TCR came from a female donor with HTLV-1-associated myelopathy (HAM/TSP). CDR3 in amino acids: CASSFRSSYNEQFF. For the CDR3, the DNA is TGTGCCAGTAGTTTCAGAAGCTCCTACAATGAGCAGTTCTTC.